This T cell receptor (beta chain) was profiled in a study of blood T cell repertoires in COVID-19. V dropped 11 bases and J dropped 6; count of bases not matched to a gene: 6. The length of the CDR3 is 13 residues. CDR1 is ENHRY, CDR2 SYGVKD, per germline. The data were produced by immunoSEQ multiplex PCR, yet TCRdb's version contains in-frame clones alone and is incomplete. The table shows 180,000 or so clones, with roughly nine tenths occurring only once. The receptor was derived from a middle-aged man with acute or convalescent COVID-19. The chain carries TRBV10-3 and TRBJ1-4; 10 bases are shared with TRBD1. Input material: peripheral blood. The CDR3 is CAASGTGDEKLFF. The CDR3 coding sequence is TGTGCCGCCTCCGGGACAGGGGATGAAAAACTGTTTTTT.